One sample yielded the 21 T cell receptor beta chains listed below, sequenced in a study of vaccination and CD4 T cells after COVID-19 (dated 2022 in TCRdb). Taken with the paper, the label for treatment or condition translates to: approximately 9-day PBMC culture with coronavirus spike peptide pools or control peptides (ViraFEST assay). CD4+ T cells from unexposed donors were collected before the COVID-19 pandemic (2011-2018). The protocol used for the library was PCR. Sequenced on an Illumina iSeq 100. TCR sequencing of DNA from cultured CD4+ T cells used the Oncomine TCR Beta short-read assay at the Johns Hopkins FTIC core. TCRdb reprocessing: public reads trimmed at Q25 with fastp, clones called with MiXCR, in-frame beta chains kept. When rows share a CDR3 protein, they turn into one entry using the most common DNA and genes. The sample includes about 9,500 distinct CDR3 sequences, with around 50% observed a single time. Approximately 25% of the sample is taken by the ten largest.

For these TCRs, the target antigens are not known. The material sequenced was CD4+ T cells from blood, cultured in vitro. These receptors came from a human donor in good health.

The chain combines TRBV10-3 with TRBJ2-3, with 11 bases aligning to TRBD2. Germline-derived CDR1 and CDR2 are ENHRY and SYGVKD. The CDR3 sequence is 15 residues long. With 7 bases clipped from V and 6 bases from J, the junction kept 9 bases outside the gene matches. CDR3 amino acids: CAITEGSGRVDTQYF. The CDR3 DNA is TGTGCCATCACCGAGGGTAGCGGGAGGGTCGATACGCAGTATTTT.

The rearrangement joins TRBV24-1 to TRBJ2-5; D uncertain. The CDR3 covers 14 residues. The ends were cut back, 1 base at V and 2 bases at J, with 7 bases in the middle. Germline CDR1 reads KGHDR; CDR2 reads SFDVKD. The CDR3 spells CATSDFWRQETQYF. CDR3 nucleotide sequence: TGTGCCACCAGTGATTTTTGGCGGCAAGAGACCCAGTACTTC.

This chain joins TRBV12-3 or TRBV12-4 and TRBJ2-7; the D gene is possibly TRBD1 (6 bases). The CDR3 sequence is 15 residues long. V shed 0 bases and J shed 5 bases, with 14 bases lying between them. In DNA form, the CDR3 reads TGTGCCAGCAGTTTAGCGGGGGCCCCTCGCCACGAGCAGTACTTC. Translating it yields CASSLAGAPRHEQYF.

The V and J genes are TRBV7-9 and TRBJ1-2; 7 nucleotides agree with TRBD1. Germline CDR1 and CDR2: SEHNR and FQNEAQ (reference sequence). The CDR3 has 15 amino acids. J was trimmed by 5 bases and V by 5 bases; bases with no gene match: 11. In DNA form, the CDR3 reads TGTGCCAGCAGCCCCTCATTCACCAGGGGGTATGGCTACACCTTC. Its protein is CASSPSFTRGYGYTF.

There are a few counts of this clonotype. This chain joins TRBV25-1 and TRBJ1-4, with D unresolved. Germline CDR1 is MGHDK and CDR2 is SYGVNS. V lost 3 bases to trimming and J lost 12 bases, with 20 bases between them. The CDR3 is 15 amino acids. The CDR3 DNA follows: TGTGCCAGCAGTGAGGCAGGAGCCCTGGGTGGGGAACTGTTTTTT. Translation: CASSEAGALGGELFF.

The chain combines TRBV7-2 with TRBJ1-5; perhaps TRBD1 as D (6 bases). Germline V gene lookup returns CDR1 SGHTA and CDR2 FQGNSA. The CDR3 extends over 15 amino acids. Trimming removed 5 bases from V and 0 bases from J, with 11 bases in between. In DNA, the CDR3 is TGTGCCAGCAGCATCGGAGGGGGTAGCAATCAGCCCCAGCATTTT. Protein sequence: CASSIGGGSNQPQHF.

This clonotype was recorded once. The J gene is TRBJ1-2, the V gene TRBV12-3 or TRBV12-4; D gene uncertain. This CDR3 region has 14 residues. V was trimmed by 5 bases and J by 0 bases, leaving 10 bases between them. The CDR3 DNA reads TGTGCCAGCAGTCCCGGGCCAGCTAACTATGGCTACACCTTC. Its translation is CASSPGPANYGYTF.

The rearrangement links TRBV7-2 to TRBJ2-1, with unresolved D. The V end was cut by 2 bases, the J end by 0 bases, with 2 bases between. Germline CDR1 SGHTA, CDR2 FQGNSA. This CDR3 comprises 13 residues. This CDR3 is CASSLPSYNEQFF. The CDR3 coding sequence is TGTGCCAGCAGCTTACCCTCCTACAATGAGCAGTTCTTC.

The J gene is TRBJ1-3, the V gene TRBV7-9; possible D gene TRBD1, 5 bases. Trimming took off 11 bases at V and 3 bases at J, with 11 bases between the two ends. The CDR3 extends over 12 amino acids. The germline gives CDR1 SEHNR, CDR2 FQNEAQ (reference sequence). The CDR3 DNA reads as TGTGCCGGGACCGGGAGTGGAAACACCATATATTTT. This codes for CAGTGSGNTIYF.

This chain uses TRBV7-9 with TRBJ2-3, with TRBD1 identical over 7 bases. In germline, CDR1 is SEHNR, CDR2 FQNEAQ (reference sequence). The ends lost 2 bases at V and 2 bases at J; junction bases unmatched: 7. This CDR3 contains 16 residues. CDR3 residues: CASSLTQGFPTDTQYF. In DNA, the CDR3 is TGTGCCAGCAGCTTAACACAGGGGTTCCCCACAGATACGCAGTATTTT.

The chain is built from TRBV30 and TRBJ1-6; unclear D gene. V lost 4 bases, J lost 1 base, and 8 bases lay in between. This CDR3 is 14 amino acids long. From germline, CDR1 is GTSNPN and CDR2 SVGIG (reference sequence). Here the CDR3 DNA reads TGTGCCTGGAAGGTTGAGTCCTATAATTCACCCCTCCACTTT. Its translation: CAWKVESYNSPLHF.

The chain links TRBV14 to TRBJ1-1; no firm D call. Trimming removed 0 bases at V and 7 bases at J, with 9 bases between. The CDR3 totals 13 residues. Looked up from germline, CDR1 is SGHDN and CDR2 is FVKESK. The CDR3 region is CASSQDRVLEAFF. CDR3 in DNA: TGTGCCAGCAGCCAAGATAGGGTCCTTGAAGCTTTCTTT. Drawing the rest from reference TRBV14 and TRBJ1-1, the complete variable domain is EAGVTQFPSHSVIEKGQTVTLRCDPISGHDNLYWYRRVMGKEIKFLLHFVKESKQDESGMPNNRFLAERTGGTYSTLKVQPAELEDSGVYFCASSQDRVLEAFFGQGTRLTVV.

The CDR3 loop reads CASSEGQGNYNEQFF. Written as DNA, the CDR3 is TGTGCCAGCAGTGAAGGTCAGGGGAACTACAATGAGCAGTTCTTC. The chain links TRBV2 to TRBJ2-1, with D possibly being TRBD1 (6 bases). The CDR3 length is 15 residues. Deletions cut 1 base from V and 3 bases from J, with 10 bases between. From germline, CDR1 is SNHLY and CDR2 FYNNEI.

The chain links TRBV12-3 or TRBV12-4 to TRBJ2-1; 13 nucleotides align to TRBD2. The V segment lost 5 bases and the J segment 8 bases; nucleotides outside the gene matches: 9. The CDR3 length is 16 residues. CDR3 DNA sequence: TGTGCCAGCAGTCTCCTTAGGGGACTAGCGGGGCATGAGCAGTTCTTC. Translating it yields CASSLLRGLAGHEQFF.

The genes are TRBV27 and TRBJ1-1; TRBD1 is a possible D gene (6 bases). The V gene lost 6 bases and the J gene lost 1 base, with 12 bases spanning the gap. The CDR3 covers 14 residues. CDR1 MNHEY and CDR2 SMNVEV come from the germline V gene (reference sequence). CDR3 region: CASSLTGRNTEAFF. The CDR3 coding sequence is TGTGCCAGCAGCCTTACAGGGCGGAACACTGAAGCTTTCTTT.

The chain carries TRBV5-1 and TRBJ1-2; perhaps TRBD1 as D (5 bases). Trimming stripped 7 bases from V and 2 bases from J, with 9 bases between. The CDR3 is made up of 12 amino acids. Germline lookup yields CDR1 SGHRS and CDR2 YFSETQ. Here the CDR3 DNA reads TGCGCCAGCGCCGACAGAAACTATGGCTACACCTTC. It yields the protein CASADRNYGYTF. The entire variable domain, with the rest obtained from reference TRBV5-1 and TRBJ1-2, is as follows: KAGVTQTPRYLIKTRGQQVTLSCSPISGHRSVSWYQQTPGQGLQFLFEYFSETQRNKGNFPGRFSGRQFSNSRSEMNVSTLELGDSALYLCASADRNYGYTFGSGTRLTVV.

This sequence joins TRBV6-5 and TRBJ2-7; 7 bases line up with TRBD1. V trimming: 4 bases; J trimming: 3 bases; junction bases outside the gene matches: 3. Germline V lookup: CDR1 MNHEY, CDR2 SVGAGI. This CDR3 has 13 residues. The CDR3 loop is CASSLTGSYEQYF. CDR3 DNA sequence: TGTGCCAGCAGTTTGACAGGGAGCTACGAGCAGTACTTC.

Here the CDR3 DNA reads TGTGCCAGTAGTATAGGGTTGGGGACTAGAAGCGATGAGCAGTTCTTC. This sequence encodes CASSIGLGTRSDEQFF. This chain connects TRBV19 to TRBJ2-1; 8 bases map to TRBD2. Germline values: CDR1 LNHDA, CDR2 SQIVND (reference sequence). V was pared by 1 base and J by 8 bases, with 10 bases of the junction left unmatched. CDR3 length equals 16 residues.

The chain carries TRBV4-1 and TRBJ2-7; perhaps TRBD2 as D (6 bases). Trimming removed 4 bases from V and 4 bases from J, with 11 bases in between. The CDR3 covers 13 residues. The germline V gene has CDR1 MGHRA and CDR2 YSYEKL. CDR3 nucleotide sequence: TGCGCCAGCAGCCCTACGGGGGTATACGAGCAGTACTTC. Translating gives CASSPTGVYEQYF.

The chain employs TRBV11-2 and TRBJ2-5; D possibly uses TRBD1 or TRBD2 (7 bases each). V was trimmed by 5 bases and J by 1 base, leaving 14 bases between them. CDR3 length equals 15 residues. Looked up from germline, CDR1 is SGHAT and CDR2 is FQNNGV. The CDR3 DNA sequence: TGTGCCAGCAGCCCAGGGGGGGTACCCCAAGAGACCCAGTACTTC. Protein sequence: CASSPGGVPQETQYF.

This clonotype was observed a single time. The chain links TRBV12-3 or TRBV12-4 to TRBJ1-5; the D gene is possibly TRBD1 (6 bases). V was shortened by 3 bases and J by 3 bases, with 12 bases between the two germline ends. The CDR3 has 15 amino acids. CDR3 bases: TGTGCCAGCAGTTTTGGGCAGGGGATCAATCAGCCCCAGCATTTT. This gives the protein CASSFGQGINQPQHF.